One and the same sample provided the 18 T cell receptor beta chains below, sequenced in a study of Tregs in tolerant kidney transplant recipients. Assay used: immunoSEQ multiplex PCR; TCRdb lists only in-frame clones, some missing. The sample lists under 300,000 clones, 80% to 85% seen once, with about 0.68% in the top ten. Sequencing used CD4+ T cells from blood. Receptors were obtained from a human donor in good health.

The chain is built from TRBV5-1 and TRBJ2-7; D might be TRBD1 or TRBD2, each matching 5 bases. Germline V CDR1 and CDR2: SGHRS, YFSETQ. The germline V and J ends were trimmed by 4 bases and 3 bases, with 11 bases remaining between them. The CDR3 is 13 amino acids. CDR3: CASSNRGLYEQYF. CDR3 coding DNA: TGCGCCAGCAGCAACCGGGGCCTCTACGAGCAGTACTTC.

This chain links TRBV18 with TRBJ2-5; tentative D call: TRBD2 (5 bases). From germline, CDR1 is KGHSH and CDR2 LQKENI. This CDR3 spans 14 amino acids. The V end was cut by 4 bases, the J end by 1 base, with 10 bases between. The CDR3, as DNA: TGTGCCAGCTCACATGGACTCTCCCAAGAGACCCAGTACTTC. The encoded protein is CASSHGLSQETQYF.

This sequence joins TRBV30 and TRBJ2-7; 13 nucleotides match TRBD2. The junction had 1 base not matched to a gene; V was cut back by 7 bases and J by 4 bases. Germline V gene sequence: CDR1 GTSNPN, CDR2 SVGIG (reference sequence). The CDR3 runs to 12 residues. CDR3 in DNA: TGTGCCTCGGGACTAGCGGGGTACGAGCAGTACTTC. Its protein product is CASGLAGYEQYF. Drawing the rest from reference TRBV30 and TRBJ2-7, the complete variable domain is SQTIHQWPATLVQPVGSPLSLECTVEGTSNPNLYWYRQAAGRGLQLLFYSVGIGQISSEVPQNLSASRPQDRQFILSSKKLLLSDSGFYLCASGLAGYEQYFGPGTRLTVT.

This chain connects TRBV7-7 to TRBJ2-2, with TRBD2 identical over 11 bases. The CDR3 length is 19 residues. V gave up 2 bases and J gave up 0 bases; unmatched junction bases: 8. From germline, CDR1 is SSHAT and CDR2 FNYEAQ (reference sequence). The CDR3 protein is CASSLRGGLAAANTGELFF. CDR3 nucleotides: TGTGCCAGCAGCTTAAGGGGGGGACTAGCGGCCGCGAACACCGGGGAGCTGTTTTTT.

The chain carries TRBV5-1 and TRBJ2-5; 9 positions match TRBD1. Germline CDR1 SGHRS, CDR2 YFSETQ. J was trimmed by 5 bases and V by 6 bases; bases with no gene match: 11. CDR3 length: 15 residues. The CDR3 spells CASNTGQGSSETQYF. The CDR3 nucleotides are TGCGCCAGCAACACGGGACAGGGTTCTTCGGAGACCCAGTACTTC.

This clone has a handful of counts. The chain uses TRBV5-1 and TRBJ1-4, with 9 positions matching TRBD1. The CDR3 runs 14 residues. V gave up 6 bases and J gave up 7 bases; unmatched junction bases: 7. Germline values: CDR1 SGHRS, CDR2 YFSETQ. The CDR3 protein is CASTLTGGGEKLFF. CDR3 DNA sequence: TGCGCCAGCACCCTGACAGGGGGGGGTGAAAAACTGTTTTTT.

This sequence joins TRBV5-1 and TRBJ2-2, with D unresolved. V lost 0 bases to trimming and J lost 1 base, with 7 bases between them. The CDR3 length is 15 residues. Germline CDR1 reads SGHRS; CDR2 reads YFSETQ. Here the CDR3 reads CASSLGFGNTGELFF. The CDR3, as DNA: TGCGCCAGCAGCTTGGGATTCGGGAACACCGGGGAGCTGTTTTTT.

The rearrangement links TRBV9 to TRBJ2-1; no clear D gene. Germline values: CDR1 SGDLS, CDR2 YYNGEE. The V end lost 0 bases, the J end lost 6 bases, and 10 bases lay between the germline ends. This CDR3 spans 14 amino acids. Here the CDR3 reads CASSVVSATNEQFF. The CDR3 coding sequence is TGTGCCAGCAGCGTAGTTTCAGCAACCAATGAGCAGTTCTTC.

The CDR3 loop is CASTVTSGRAFYF. CDR3 nucleotide sequence: TGTGCCAGCACCGTGACTAGCGGGAGGGCCTTTTACTTC. The gene calls are TRBV6-5 and TRBJ2-7; 14 bases map to TRBD2. The length of the CDR3 is 13 residues. The germline V gene has CDR1 MNHEY and CDR2 SVGAGI. The trim removed 7 bases at V and 13 bases at J, leaving 9 bases unmatched.

The chain employs TRBV30 and TRBJ1-2; D gene uncertain. CDR3 length equals 14 residues. Germline CDR1 is GTSNPN and CDR2 is SVGIG (reference sequence). V gave up 3 bases and J gave up 6 bases, with 17 bases separating them. The DNA for the CDR3 is TGTGCCTGGAGCCGGGCCGGGGTTAGGAATGGCTACACCTTC. Translating it yields CAWSRAGVRNGYTF.

The V and J genes are TRBV27 and TRBJ2-2; 8 bases are shared with TRBD1. CDR3 length: 15 residues. Germline V gene data show CDR1 as MNHEY and CDR2 as SMNVEV (reference sequence). J was trimmed by 1 base and V by 8 bases; bases with no gene match: 6. CDR3 region: CASGTGGRNTGELFF. CDR3 coding DNA: TGTGCCAGCGGTACAGGGGGTAGGAACACCGGGGAGCTGTTTTTT.

Regarding this clone: The sample contains more than one DNA sequence encoding this CDR3. The chain joins TRBV6-5 to TRBJ2-5; D is undetermined. The CDR3 sequence is 15 residues long. Germline loops: CDR1 MNHEY, CDR2 SVGAGI. V was cut by 3 bases and J by 7 bases, with 18 bases left in between. The CDR3 DNA reads TGTGCCAGCAGTTATATCACAGACCCGCTTGGGACCCAGTACTTC. This gives the protein CASSYITDPLGTQYF.

The V and J genes are TRBV4-2 and TRBJ2-2; D may be TRBD1 or TRBD2 (5 bases each). Germline values: CDR1 LGHNA, CDR2 YNFKEQ. The CDR3 is 16 amino acids. V lost 3 bases, J lost 6 bases, and 17 bases lay in between. CDR3 protein: CASSQELGRGSGELFF. The CDR3 DNA is TGTGCCAGCAGCCAGGAACTAGGTCGGGGCTCCGGGGAGCTGTTTTTT.

The rearrangement joins TRBV11-2 to TRBJ2-3, with D possibly TRBD1 on 6 matching bases. CDR3 length: 16 residues. Germline-derived CDR1 and CDR2 are SGHAT and FQNNGV. Trimming took off 2 bases at V and 2 bases at J, with 14 bases between the two ends. CDR3 in amino acids: CASSLQGSMDTDTQYF. CDR3 in DNA: TGTGCCAGCAGCTTACAGGGGTCTATGGACACAGATACGCAGTATTTT. Full variable domain (outside the CDR3, taken from reference TRBV11-2 and TRBJ2-3): EAGVAQSPRYKIIEKRQSVAFWCNPISGHATLYWYQQILGQGPKLLIQFQNNGVVDDSQLPKDRFSAERLKGVDSTLKIQPAKLEDSAVYLCASSLQGSMDTDTQYFGPGTRLTVL.

This chain joins TRBV7-9 and TRBJ2-7, with 7 positions matching TRBD1. J was trimmed by 3 bases and V by 1 base; bases with no gene match: 6. This CDR3 region has 15 residues. Per germline, CDR1 SEHNR and CDR2 FQNEAQ (reference sequence). The CDR3 DNA reads TGTGCCAGCAGCTTAGAACAGGGGTCTATCTACGAGCAGTACTTC. Its translation: CASSLEQGSIYEQYF.

J is TRBJ1-1 and V is TRBV27; D call uncertain. The germline V gene has CDR1 MNHEY and CDR2 SMNVEV (reference sequence). V lost 5 bases to trimming and J lost 1 base, with 8 bases between them. The CDR3 length is 13 residues. The CDR3 coding sequence is TGTGCCAGCAGTCGAAACTCGAACACTGAAGCTTTCTTT. It encodes CASSRNSNTEAFF.

The chain has TRBV21-1 and TRBJ2-7. TRBV21-1 is marked as a pseudogene. CDR3 length: 13 residues. CDR3 sequence (DNA): TGTGCCAGCAGCCTGGGGGACGCCTACGAGCAGTACTTC. This encodes CASSLGDAYEQYF.

This chain connects TRBV6-1 to TRBJ2-1, with 10 positions matching TRBD2. V trimming: 0 bases; J trimming: 6 bases; junction bases outside the gene matches: 2. Germline V CDR1 and CDR2: MNHNS, SASEGT. The CDR3 has 15 amino acids. The DNA of the CDR3 is TGTGCCAGCAGTGAAGCAAGCGGGGGGGCCAATGAGCAGTTCTTC. It is translated as CASSEASGGANEQFF.